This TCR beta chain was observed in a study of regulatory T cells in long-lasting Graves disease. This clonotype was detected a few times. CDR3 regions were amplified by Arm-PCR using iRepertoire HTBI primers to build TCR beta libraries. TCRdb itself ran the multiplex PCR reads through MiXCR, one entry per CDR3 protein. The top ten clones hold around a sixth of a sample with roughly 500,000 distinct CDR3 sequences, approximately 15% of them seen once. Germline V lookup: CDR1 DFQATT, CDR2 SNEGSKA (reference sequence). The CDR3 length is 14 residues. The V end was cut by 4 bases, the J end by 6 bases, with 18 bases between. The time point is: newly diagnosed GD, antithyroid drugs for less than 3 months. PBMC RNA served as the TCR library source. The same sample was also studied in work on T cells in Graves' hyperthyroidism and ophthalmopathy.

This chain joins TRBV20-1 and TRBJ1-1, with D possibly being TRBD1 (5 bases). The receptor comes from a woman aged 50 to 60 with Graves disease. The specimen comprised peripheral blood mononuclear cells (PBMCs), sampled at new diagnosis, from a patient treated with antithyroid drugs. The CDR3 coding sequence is TGCAGTGCTATTCCGGGACCCACGGACCCTGAAGCTTTCTTT. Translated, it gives CSAIPGPTDPEAFF.